The present TCR beta chain was sequenced within a study of blood T cells in healthy people across ages. Germline V gives CDR1 SGHNT, CDR2 YENEEA. V was pared by 2 bases and J by 0 bases, with 19 bases between. The CDR3 loop spans 18 amino acids. It was with a sample-barcoded 5' primer and a J-beta primer mix that a second PCR of roughly 7 to 12 cycles was run. TCRdb re-analysed the 5' RACE reads in MiXCR, keeping a single row per CDR3 protein. Of approximately 830,000 distinct CDR3 sequences detected, about 62% appear once; the ten largest clones hold 28%. Material for sequencing was blood. The rearrangement links TRBV11-3 to TRBJ2-5; D may match TRBD1 or TRBD2 (5 bases each). The clonotype originates from a man under 40 in good health. CDR3 DNA: TGTGCCAGCAGCTTATATCTACCGGGACCCCTATACCAAGAGACCCAGTACTTC. Translating it yields CASSLYLPGPLYQETQYF.